The rows below give T cell receptor beta chains drawn from one sample of a study of CD8 T cells in ankylosing spondylitis. TCRdb ran MiXCR on the 5' RACE reads and lists one entry per CDR3 protein. In the table there are more than 200,000 distinct CDR3 sequences, more than 20% of which are singletons. The sample taken for sequencing was blood, either unsorted or a sorted T cell fraction (not recorded which). The receptors shown here come from a male donor with ankylosing spondylitis or in good health (not recorded which). CDR3s include the opening cysteine and the closing phenylalanine or tryptophan. The D gene is left open where the match is weak. Size is stated for part of the rows, as once, few or many counts, or as a class when the clone is expanded.

V gene	J gene	D gene	clone size	CDR3 DNA	CDR3 protein
TRBV12-3/TRBV12-4	TRBJ1-6	-	many	TGTGCCAGCAGTTTGAACGCCGCGGGTCGGAGAAATTCACCCCTCCACTTT	CASSLNAAGRRNSPLHF
TRBV29-1	TRBJ1-2	-	few	TGCAGCGTCGCTGGACAGCCACATGGCTACACCTTC	CSVAGQPHGYTF
TRBV12-3/TRBV12-4	TRBJ2-5	-	-	TGTGCCAGCAGTTTTGGGGGCTCGGGGACCCAGTACTTC	CASSFGGSGTQYF
TRBV12-3/TRBV12-4	TRBJ2-5	TRBD1	-	TGTGCCAGCAGTCTAAGGACAGGGGGACGGGAGACCCAGTACTTC	CASSLRTGGRETQYF
TRBV10-3	TRBJ1-2	-	-	TGTGCCACCTCCCCGGACAGCTACCGGGAGTATGGCTACACCTTC	CATSPDSYREYGYTF
TRBV7-9	TRBJ2-1	-	once	TGTGCCACTACCCTTAACCCGGGGACATTGGACAATGAGCAGTTCTTC	CATTLNPGTLDNEQFF
TRBV20-1	TRBJ2-1	TRBD2	-	TGCAGTGCTAGAGAAAGGTCCGGGGGGGCCTCTTGGGAGCAGTTCTTC	CSARERSGGASWEQFF
TRBV7-2	TRBJ2-1	-	-	TGTGCCAGCAGCAAACTTAGGTCCCACAATGAGCAGTTCTTC	CASSKLRSHNEQFF
TRBV6-5	TRBJ2-3	-	-	TGTGCCAGCAGTTGGGGGGGCGTAGATACGCAGTATTTT	CASSWGGVDTQYF
TRBV15	TRBJ1-2	-	once	TGTGCCACCAGCAGAGACCGGGACGTAGGCTATGGCTACACCTTC	CATSRDRDVGYGYTF
TRBV5-5	TRBJ2-5	-	-	TGTGCCAGCAGCTTGGTGGCAGGGAAAGAGACCCAGTACTTC	CASSLVAGKETQYF
TRBV20-1	TRBJ2-7	-	-	TGCAGTGCCTCGGACGAGGTGTACGAGCAGTACTTC	CSASDEVYEQYF
TRBV2	TRBJ2-7	-	many	TGTGCCAGCAGTGAAGGGTCCCTCTACGAGCAGTACTTC	CASSEGSLYEQYF
TRBV20-1	TRBJ2-7	TRBD1	many	TGCAGTGCTACCAGGACAGGGGGCACCGACGAGCAGTACTTC	CSATRTGGTDEQYF
TRBV10-3	TRBJ2-7	TRBD1	many	TGTGCCATCAGCGCCGGGACAGGGGGCTACGAGCAGTACTTC	CAISAGTGGYEQYF
TRBV5-1	TRBJ2-7	TRBD1	many	TGCGCCAGCAGCTTGAACAGGGGTTCCTACGAGCAGTACTTC	CASSLNRGSYEQYF
TRBV5-5	TRBJ2-1	-	-	TGTGCCAGCAGCTTGGAGGGAGGCAGGGATCTTTCAAATGAGCAGTTCTTC	CASSLEGGRDLSNEQFF
TRBV20-1	TRBJ2-3	TRBD2	many	TGCAGTGCTGGGGGGGTCGATACGCAGTATTTT	CSAGGVDTQYF
TRBV20-1	TRBJ2-5	TRBD1	few	TGCAGTGCTTCCGGGACAGGGGCGTACCAAGAGACCCAGTACTTC	CSASGTGAYQETQYF
TRBV4-1	TRBJ1-1	-	many	TGCGCCAGCAGCCAGCCCCGGCCCTCGGGGGTAGGCGAAGCTTTCTTT	CASSQPRPSGVGEAFF
TRBV20-1	TRBJ2-7	TRBD1	-	TGCAGTGCCCTCACTGGGACAGCCGAGCGGTACTTC	CSALTGTAERYF
TRBV20-1	TRBJ2-1	-	few	TGCAGTGCTAGAGCCCACAGGATTGCCTACAATGAGCAGTTCTTC	CSARAHRIAYNEQFF
TRBV29-1	TRBJ2-1	-	many	TGCAGCGCGGTGAGGGGGATACAGTTCTTC	CSAVRGIQFF
TRBV20-1	TRBJ2-7	-	few	TGCAGTGCCCGGGGGCCCGCCGGACGCTCCTACGAGCAGTACTTC	CSARGPAGRSYEQYF
TRBV20-1	TRBJ2-7	-	many	TGCAGTGCTCCGGACAGTTACGAGCAGTACTTC	CSAPDSYEQYF
TRBV20-1	TRBJ1-1	TRBD1	few	TGCAGCACTCCGGGACAGGGGTTTACTGAAGCTTTCTTT	CSTPGQGFTEAFF
TRBV28	TRBJ2-7	-	-	TGTGCCACCGGGGCGGGTCAAGGCGAGCAGTACTTC	CATGAGQGEQYF
TRBV2	TRBJ1-6	-	many	TGTGCCAGCAGTGCGCTCAGGGTTGGCAATTCACCCCTCCACTTT	CASSALRVGNSPLHF
TRBV27	TRBJ1-6	-	few	TGTGCCAGCAGCTTGGACGGCGCACGTTCACCCCTCCACTTT	CASSLDGARSPLHF
TRBV20-1	TRBJ2-2	TRBD2	-	TGCAGTGCTTCCATACTAGCGGGGAGCCCGAACACCGGGGAGCTGTTTTTT	CSASILAGSPNTGELFF
TRBV12-3/TRBV12-4	TRBJ2-3	TRBD1	-	TGTGCCAGCAGTTTGAACAGGGGAACAGATACGCAGTATTTT	CASSLNRGTDTQYF
TRBV12-3/TRBV12-4	TRBJ2-6	-	many	TGTGCCAGCAGGACCTATCGTGCTGGGGCCAACGTCCTGACTTTC	CASRTYRAGANVLTF
TRBV10-2	TRBJ2-3	-	many	TGCGCCAGCAGTGACATCCAGGGCCCCGATACGCAGTATTTT	CASSDIQGPDTQYF